This is a list of T cell receptor beta chains from one sample in a study of cytomegalovirus exposure and HLA in healthy donors. Data came from immunoSEQ multiplex PCR; TCRdb stores just in-frame clones and leaves some out. The top ten clones hold about 9.9% of a sample with about 160,000 clones, 70% to 80% of them seen once. The sequenced material came from PBMCs. Receptors were obtained from a man younger than 30 in good health and CMV-seropositive. Both conserved end residues are part of each CDR3. The order of the fields is D gene, clone size, J gene, V gene, CDR3 protein, CDR3 DNA. A D gene is named only where the DNA matches it firmly. Clone size, where shown, is once, few, many, or a class for clones that have expanded.

D gene: .; clone size: .; J gene: TRBJ1-1; V gene: TRBV19; CDR3 protein: CASSLAGRYTEAFF; CDR3 DNA: TGTGCCAGTAGTCTTGCAGGGCGATACACTGAAGCTTTCTTT
D gene: TRBD2; clone size: few; J gene: TRBJ2-7; V gene: TRBV5-6; CDR3 protein: CASSLGVGRTPYAYEQYF; CDR3 DNA: TGTGCCAGCAGCTTGGGGGTCGGGAGGACCCCCTACGCCTACGAGCAGTACTTC
D gene: .; clone size: .; J gene: TRBJ1-2; V gene: TRBV6-5; CDR3 protein: CASSYSYRVVGGYTF; CDR3 DNA: TGTGCCAGCAGTTACTCGTACAGGGTAGTTGGAGGCTACACCTTC
D gene: .; clone size: .; J gene: TRBJ2-6; V gene: TRBV10-3; CDR3 protein: CAIRETRTILSGANVLTF; CDR3 DNA: TGTGCCATCAGGGAGACAAGAACTATACTCTCTGGGGCCAACGTCCTGACTTTC
D gene: .; clone size: .; J gene: TRBJ1-1; V gene: TRBV12-5; CDR3 protein: CASGLAAGSQAFF; CDR3 DNA: TGTGCTAGTGGTTTGGCCGCGGGGTCTCAAGCTTTCTTT
D gene: .; clone size: .; J gene: TRBJ2-3; V gene: TRBV30; CDR3 protein: CVTARREADTQYF; CDR3 DNA: TGTGTCACCGCCCGGCGGGAAGCAGATACGCAGTATTTT
D gene: TRBD1; clone size: .; J gene: TRBJ2-7; V gene: TRBV18; CDR3 protein: CASSPGQGVYEQYF; CDR3 DNA: TGTGCCAGCTCACCGGGACAGGGAGTCTACGAGCAGTACTTC
D gene: .; clone size: .; J gene: TRBJ2-3; V gene: TRBV10-3; CDR3 protein: CAISGSLVGTDTQYF; CDR3 DNA: TGTGCCATCAGTGGTTCCCTAGTCGGCACAGATACGCAGTATTTT
D gene: .; clone size: .; J gene: TRBJ1-1; V gene: TRBV6-1; CDR3 protein: CASSPWTENTEAFF; CDR3 DNA: TGTGCCAGCAGTCCATGGACAGAGAACACTGAAGCTTTCTTT
D gene: .; clone size: .; J gene: TRBJ1-1; V gene: TRBV30; CDR3 protein: CAWSAAVNTEAFF; CDR3 DNA: TGTGCCTGGAGTGCGGCGGTGAACACTGAAGCTTTCTTT
D gene: TRBD1; clone size: .; J gene: TRBJ1-5; V gene: TRBV19; CDR3 protein: CASSIRTGRQPQHF; CDR3 DNA: TGTGCCAGTAGTATCCGGACAGGGAGGCAGCCCCAGCATTTT
D gene: TRBD1; clone size: .; J gene: TRBJ1-2; V gene: TRBV19; CDR3 protein: CASSMTGTNAYGYTF; CDR3 DNA: TGTGCCAGTAGTATGACAGGGACGAACGCCTATGGCTACACCTTC
D gene: .; clone size: .; J gene: TRBJ2-7; V gene: TRBV11-2; CDR3 protein: CASSRRGSRDHEQYF; CDR3 DNA: TGTGCCAGCAGTCGGAGGGGTTCCAGGGACCACGAGCAGTACTTC
D gene: TRBD1; clone size: .; J gene: TRBJ1-1; V gene: TRBV2; CDR3 protein: CASSARDRGGTEAFF; CDR3 DNA: TGTGCCAGCAGTGCCCGGGACAGGGGCGGGACTGAAGCTTTCTTT
D gene: .; clone size: .; J gene: TRBJ1-2; V gene: TRBV7-2; CDR3 protein: CASSLALRQASGGYTF; CDR3 DNA: TGTGCCAGCAGCTTAGCGCTGAGACAGGCCTCTGGTGGCTACACCTTC
D gene: TRBD1; clone size: .; J gene: TRBJ2-7; V gene: TRBV7-2; CDR3 protein: CASSLATGGHYEQYF; CDR3 DNA: TGTGCCAGCAGCTTAGCGACAGGGGGCCACTACGAGCAGTACTTC
D gene: .; clone size: once; J gene: TRBJ2-7; V gene: TRBV7-2; CDR3 protein: CASSLARSVASTVSYEQYF; CDR3 DNA: TGTGCCAGCAGCTTAGCGCGGTCGGTGGCTTCAACTGTCTCCTACGAGCAGTACTTC
D gene: TRBD2; clone size: .; J gene: TRBJ2-1; V gene: TRBV23-1; CDR3 protein: CASSLLAGGPPNEQFF; CDR3 DNA: TGCGCCAGCAGTCTACTAGCGGGAGGGCCCCCCAATGAGCAGTTCTTC
D gene: .; clone size: .; J gene: TRBJ2-2; V gene: TRBV7-2; CDR3 protein: CAGGSGTNTGELFF; CDR3 DNA: TGTGCTGGGGGGAGCGGAACGAACACCGGGGAGCTGTTTTTT
D gene: TRBD1; clone size: .; J gene: TRBJ1-2; V gene: TRBV7-2; CDR3 protein: CASSFRTSRTGVMSGYTF; CDR3 DNA: TGTGCCAGCAGCTTCAGGACCTCTAGGACAGGGGTGATGAGTGGCTACACCTTC
D gene: TRBD1; clone size: .; J gene: TRBJ1-6; V gene: TRBV19; CDR3 protein: CASRAGTGNSPLHF; CDR3 DNA: TGTGCCAGTAGGGCCGGGACAGGGAATTCACCCCTCCACTTT
D gene: TRBD2; clone size: few; J gene: TRBJ2-7; V gene: TRBV7-9; CDR3 protein: CSSSLQSSGGYEQYF; CDR3 DNA: TGTTCCAGCAGCTTACAGTCTAGCGGGGGGTACGAGCAGTACTTC
D gene: TRBD2; clone size: once; J gene: TRBJ2-1; V gene: TRBV9; CDR3 protein: CASSGDYNNEQFF; CDR3 DNA: TGTGCCAGCAGCGGGGACTACAACAATGAGCAGTTCTTC
D gene: TRBD1; clone size: .; J gene: TRBJ1-2; V gene: TRBV9; CDR3 protein: CASSPDKDRVRSNYGYTF; CDR3 DNA: TGTGCCAGCAGCCCCGATAAAGACAGGGTTAGGTCTAACTATGGCTACACCTTC
D gene: TRBD1; clone size: .; J gene: TRBJ1-2; V gene: TRBV30; CDR3 protein: CAWSHRGGYTF; CDR3 DNA: TGTGCCTGGAGTCACAGGGGAGGCTACACCTTC
D gene: .; clone size: .; J gene: TRBJ2-7; V gene: TRBV7-9; CDR3 protein: CASSATGYEQYF; CDR3 DNA: TGTGCCAGCAGCGCCACTGGCTACGAGCAGTACTTC
D gene: .; clone size: .; J gene: TRBJ1-4; V gene: TRBV27; CDR3 protein: CASRSPSGANEKLFF; CDR3 DNA: TGTGCCAGCAGATCCCCGTCAGGGGCTAATGAAAAACTGTTTTTT
D gene: TRBD2; clone size: few; J gene: TRBJ2-1; V gene: TRBV2; CDR3 protein: CASAGTSGRIVYNEQFF; CDR3 DNA: TGTGCCAGCGCCGGGACTAGCGGGCGGATAGTCTACAATGAGCAGTTCTTC
D gene: TRBD1; clone size: .; J gene: TRBJ2-5; V gene: TRBV5-1; CDR3 protein: CASSTTGGEETQYF; CDR3 DNA: TGCGCCAGCAGCACCACAGGGGGCGAAGAGACCCAGTACTTC
D gene: .; clone size: .; J gene: TRBJ2-1; V gene: TRBV30; CDR3 protein: CAWSFGVRHNEQFF; CDR3 DNA: TGTGCCTGGAGCTTCGGGGTACGGCACAATGAGCAGTTCTTC
D gene: .; clone size: few; J gene: TRBJ1-6; V gene: TRBV7-8; CDR3 protein: CASSLGMSKSPLHF; CDR3 DNA: TGTGCCAGCAGCTTAGGAATGAGCAAGTCACCCCTCCACTTT
D gene: TRBD2; clone size: .; J gene: TRBJ2-7; V gene: TRBV6-6; CDR3 protein: CASSYSTSAEEQYF; CDR3 DNA: TGTGCCAGCAGTTACTCGACTAGCGCGGAGGAGCAGTACTTC
D gene: TRBD1; clone size: few; J gene: TRBJ1-5; V gene: TRBV13; CDR3 protein: CASSLMTGGRGQPQHF; CDR3 DNA: TGTGCCAGCAGCTTAATGACAGGGGGTAGAGGTCAGCCCCAGCATTTT